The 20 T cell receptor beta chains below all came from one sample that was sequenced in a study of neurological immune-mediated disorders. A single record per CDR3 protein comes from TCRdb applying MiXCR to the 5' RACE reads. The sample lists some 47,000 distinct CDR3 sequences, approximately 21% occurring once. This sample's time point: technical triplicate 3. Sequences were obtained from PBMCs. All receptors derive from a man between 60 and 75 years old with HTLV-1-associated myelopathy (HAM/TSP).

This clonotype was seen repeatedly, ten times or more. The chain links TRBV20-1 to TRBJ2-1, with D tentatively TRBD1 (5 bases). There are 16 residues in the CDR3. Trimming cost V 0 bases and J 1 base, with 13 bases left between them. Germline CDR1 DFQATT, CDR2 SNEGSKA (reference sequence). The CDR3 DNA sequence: TGCAGTGCTAGAGATGAGAGAAGGGGATCCTACAATGAGCAGTTCTTC. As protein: CSARDERRGSYNEQFF.

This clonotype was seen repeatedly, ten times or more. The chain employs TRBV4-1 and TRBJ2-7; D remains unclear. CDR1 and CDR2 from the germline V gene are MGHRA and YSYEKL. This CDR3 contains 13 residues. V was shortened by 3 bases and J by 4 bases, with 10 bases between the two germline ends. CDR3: CASSQPPLYEQYF. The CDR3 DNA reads TGCGCCAGCAGCCAGCCACCCCTTTACGAGCAGTACTTC.

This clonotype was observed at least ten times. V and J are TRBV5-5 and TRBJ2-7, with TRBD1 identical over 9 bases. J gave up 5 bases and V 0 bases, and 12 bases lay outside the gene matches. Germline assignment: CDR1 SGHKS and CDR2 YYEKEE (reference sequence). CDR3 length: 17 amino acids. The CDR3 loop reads CASSLGVVGTGNHEQYF. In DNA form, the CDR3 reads TGTGCCAGCAGCTTGGGGGTCGTCGGGACAGGGAACCACGAGCAGTACTTC.

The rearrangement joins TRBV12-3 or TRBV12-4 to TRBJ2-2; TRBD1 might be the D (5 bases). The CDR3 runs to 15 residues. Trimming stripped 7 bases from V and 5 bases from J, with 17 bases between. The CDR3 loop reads CASTRPAGPTGELFF. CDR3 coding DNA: TGTGCCAGCACCCGACCCGCAGGGCCGACCGGGGAGCTGTTTTTT.

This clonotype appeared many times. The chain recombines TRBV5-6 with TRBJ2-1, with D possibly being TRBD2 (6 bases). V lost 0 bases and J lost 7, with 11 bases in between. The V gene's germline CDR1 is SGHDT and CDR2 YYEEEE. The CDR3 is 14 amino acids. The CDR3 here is CASSLAGGGNEQFF. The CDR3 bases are TGTGCCAGCAGCTTGGCCGGCGGAGGGAATGAGCAGTTCTTC.

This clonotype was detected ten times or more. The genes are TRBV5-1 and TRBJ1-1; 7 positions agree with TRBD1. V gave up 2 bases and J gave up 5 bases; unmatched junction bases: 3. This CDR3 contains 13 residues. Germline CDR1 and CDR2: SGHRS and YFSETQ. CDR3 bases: TGCGCCAGCAGCTTACAGGGGCAGACTGAAGCTTTCTTT. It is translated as CASSLQGQTEAFF.

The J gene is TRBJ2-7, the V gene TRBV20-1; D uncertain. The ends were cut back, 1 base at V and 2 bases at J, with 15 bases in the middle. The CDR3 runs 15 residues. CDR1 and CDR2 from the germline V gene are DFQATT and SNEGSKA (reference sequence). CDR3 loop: CSARVGLRVTYEQYF. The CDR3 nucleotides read TGCAGTGCTAGAGTTGGGCTGAGAGTAACCTACGAGCAGTACTTC.

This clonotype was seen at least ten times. The DNA of the CDR3 is TGTGCCAGCAGCCGCGGGAGCCGGGGGACCCAGTACTTC. This encodes CASSRGSRGTQYF. This chain connects TRBV12-3 or TRBV12-4 to TRBJ2-5, with TRBD2 identical over 7 bases. The trim removed 6 bases at V and 7 bases at J, leaving 8 bases unmatched. This CDR3 region has 13 residues.

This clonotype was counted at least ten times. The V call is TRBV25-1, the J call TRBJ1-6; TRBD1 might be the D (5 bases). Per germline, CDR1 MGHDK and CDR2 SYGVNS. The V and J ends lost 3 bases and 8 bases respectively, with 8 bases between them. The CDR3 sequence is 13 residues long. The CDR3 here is CASSDRVYSPLHF. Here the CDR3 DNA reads TGTGCCAGCAGTGACAGGGTTTATTCACCCCTCCACTTT.

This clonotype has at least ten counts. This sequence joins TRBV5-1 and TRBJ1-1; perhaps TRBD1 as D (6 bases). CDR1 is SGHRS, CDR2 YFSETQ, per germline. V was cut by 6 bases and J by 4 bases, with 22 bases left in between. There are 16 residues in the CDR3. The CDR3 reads CASTYYGAGAGTEAFF. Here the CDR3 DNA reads TGCGCCAGCACCTACTATGGGGCAGGGGCTGGCACTGAAGCTTTCTTT.

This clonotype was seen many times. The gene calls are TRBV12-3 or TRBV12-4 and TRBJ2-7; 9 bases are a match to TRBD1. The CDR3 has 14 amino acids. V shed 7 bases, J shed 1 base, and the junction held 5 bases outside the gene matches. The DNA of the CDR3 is TGTGCCAGCAAAACAGGGGGCTGGTCCTACGAGCAGTACTTC. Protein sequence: CASKTGGWSYEQYF.

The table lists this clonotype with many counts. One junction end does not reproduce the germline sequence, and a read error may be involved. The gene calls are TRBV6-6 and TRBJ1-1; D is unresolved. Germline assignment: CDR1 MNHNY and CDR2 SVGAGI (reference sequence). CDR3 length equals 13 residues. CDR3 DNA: TGTGCCAGCATTTACGGCTTGGTCACTGAAGCTTTCTTT. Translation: CASIYGLVTEAFF.

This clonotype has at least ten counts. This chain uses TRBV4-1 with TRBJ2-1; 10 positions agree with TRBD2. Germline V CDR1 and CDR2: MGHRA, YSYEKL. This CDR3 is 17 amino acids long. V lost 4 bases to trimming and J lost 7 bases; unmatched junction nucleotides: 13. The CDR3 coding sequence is TGCGCCAGCAGCCGCGGGGCTAGCGGGAGAGGAGGAAATGAGCAGTTCTTC. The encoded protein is CASSRGASGRGGNEQFF.

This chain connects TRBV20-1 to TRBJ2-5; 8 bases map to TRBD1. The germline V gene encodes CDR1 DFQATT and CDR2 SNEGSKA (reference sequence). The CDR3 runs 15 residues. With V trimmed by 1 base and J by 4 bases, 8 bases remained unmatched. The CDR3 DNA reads TGCAGTGCTAGAGCAGGGGGCACAGGAGGAGAGACCCAGTACTTC. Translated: CSARAGGTGGETQYF.

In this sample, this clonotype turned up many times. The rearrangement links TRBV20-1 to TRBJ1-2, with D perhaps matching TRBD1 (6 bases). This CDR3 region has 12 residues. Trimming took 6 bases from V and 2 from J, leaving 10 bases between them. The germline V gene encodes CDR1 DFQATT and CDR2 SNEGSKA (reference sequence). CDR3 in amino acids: CSAKQGNYGYTF. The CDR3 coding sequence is TGCAGTGCCAAACAGGGCAACTATGGCTACACCTTC.

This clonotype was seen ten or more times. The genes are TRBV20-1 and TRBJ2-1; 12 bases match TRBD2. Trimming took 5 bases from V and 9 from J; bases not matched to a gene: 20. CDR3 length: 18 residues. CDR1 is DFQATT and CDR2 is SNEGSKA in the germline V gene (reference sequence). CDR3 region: CSAPHTLAGGPIRAEQFF. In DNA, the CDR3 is TGCAGTGCTCCCCATACGCTAGCGGGAGGGCCGATCAGGGCTGAGCAGTTCTTC.

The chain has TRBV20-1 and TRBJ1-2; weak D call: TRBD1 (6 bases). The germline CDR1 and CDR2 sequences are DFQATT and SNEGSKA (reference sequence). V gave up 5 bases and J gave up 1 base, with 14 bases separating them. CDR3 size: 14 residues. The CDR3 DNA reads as TGCAGTGCTTCGGACAGACGTCTTAACTATGGCTACACCTTC. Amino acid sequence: CSASDRRLNYGYTF.

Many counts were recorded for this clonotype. CDR3 sequence (DNA): TGTGCCAGCAGTTCCAGTGAGGGGGCTGGCAATCAGCCCCAGCATTTT. Protein sequence: CASSSSEGAGNQPQHF. The V gene is TRBV12-3 or TRBV12-4, the J gene TRBJ1-5; 7 nucleotides agree with TRBD1. V gave up 4 bases and J gave up 2 bases; unmatched junction bases: 8. This CDR3 has 16 amino acids.

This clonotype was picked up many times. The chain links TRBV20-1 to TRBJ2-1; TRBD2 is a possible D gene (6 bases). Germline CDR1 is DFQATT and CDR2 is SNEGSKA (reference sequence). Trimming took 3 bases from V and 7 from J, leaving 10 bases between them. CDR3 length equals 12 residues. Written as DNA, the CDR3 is TGCAGTGCTAGCGAGGGAGGAAATGAGCAGTTCTTC. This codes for CSASEGGNEQFF.

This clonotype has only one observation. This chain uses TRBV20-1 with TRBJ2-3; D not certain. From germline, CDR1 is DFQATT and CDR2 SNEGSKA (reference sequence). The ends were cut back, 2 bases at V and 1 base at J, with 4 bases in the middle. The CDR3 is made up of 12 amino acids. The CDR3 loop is CSARRGTDTQYF. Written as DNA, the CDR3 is TGCAGTGCTAGACGAGGCACAGATACGCAGTATTTT.